Below are 20 T cell receptor beta chains sequenced from a single sample in a study of blood T cell repertoires in COVID-19. The data were produced by immunoSEQ multiplex PCR, yet TCRdb's version contains in-frame clones alone and is incomplete. The sample includes roughly 230,000 clones, just under 90% of them seen just once. Sample: PBMCs or T cells enriched from blood (not recorded which). The source is a woman between 25 and 40 years old with acute COVID-19.

The rearrangement links TRBV28 to TRBJ1-2; 10 bases map to TRBD1. Germline-derived CDR1 and CDR2 are MDHEN and SYDVKM. V was pared by 5 bases and J by 4 bases, with 10 bases of the junction left unmatched. This CDR3 is built from 16 residues. The CDR3 bases are TGTGCCAGCAGTACAAACCGGGACAGGGGAACCTATGGCTACACCTTC. It translates to CASSTNRDRGTYGYTF.

The chain joins TRBV19 to TRBJ1-4; D is perhaps TRBD1 (6 bases). The CDR3 runs 16 residues. Germline-derived CDR1 and CDR2 are LNHDA and SQIVND (reference sequence). V dropped 2 bases and J dropped 0 bases, with 10 bases sitting between them. CDR3: CASSIRTAPTNEKLFF. The CDR3 nucleotides are TGTGCCAGTAGTATAAGGACAGCACCAACTAATGAAAAACTGTTTTTT.

The CDR3 sequence is CASSPISGSIYGYTF. The CDR3 DNA reads TGCGCCAGCAGCCCAATTTCCGGGAGCATCTATGGCTACACCTTC. V and J are TRBV4-1 and TRBJ1-2; D not resolved. CDR1 and CDR2 from the germline V gene are MGHRA and YSYEKL. V was cut by 4 bases and J by 4 bases, with 16 bases left in between. The CDR3 extends over 15 amino acids.

This chain joins TRBV12-2 and TRBJ1-4; TRBD1, the table's D call, was not compared with the DNA. TRBV12-2 is annotated as a pseudogene. The CDR3 has 15 residues. The CDR3 nucleotides are TGTGCAAGTCGCTTCTGGGACAGGGGGGCTGAAAAACTGTTTTTT. It codes for CASRFWDRGAEKLFF.

V gene TRBV27 combines with J gene TRBJ2-7; tentative D call: TRBD2 (6 bases). Germline CDR1 and CDR2: MNHEY and SMNVEV (reference sequence). The CDR3 consists of 15 residues. The V and J ends lost 3 bases and 6 bases respectively, with 18 bases between them. The CDR3 bases are TGTGCCAGCAGTTTGCGGGGCCCAGAGGGACGCGAGCAGTACTTC. It translates to CASSLRGPEGREQYF.

This chain connects TRBV5-4 to TRBJ1-1, with 8 bases that match TRBD1. CDR1 and CDR2 (germline): SGHNT, YYREEE (reference sequence). This CDR3 is 14 amino acids long. J was trimmed by 4 bases and V by 1 base; bases with no gene match: 3. This chain's CDR3 is CASSLIGQGTEAFF. The CDR3 DNA reads TGTGCCAGCAGCTTGATAGGACAGGGCACTGAAGCTTTCTTT.

The gene calls are TRBV27 and TRBJ2-7; D is uncertain. This CDR3 is built from 16 residues. V lost 3 bases to trimming and J lost 6 bases, with 21 bases between them. Per germline, CDR1 MNHEY and CDR2 SMNVEV (reference sequence). The chain's CDR3 is CASSFELRIKGSEQYF. The CDR3 DNA is TGTGCCAGCAGTTTTGAGCTCAGGATCAAAGGTTCCGAGCAGTACTTC.

CDR3 residues: CASSQEYDSLSYEQYF. The DNA for the CDR3 is TGCGCCAGCAGCCAAGAATACGACAGCCTATCCTACGAGCAGTACTTC. The rearrangement uses TRBV4-3 and TRBJ2-7; the D gene is possibly TRBD1 (5 bases). The CDR3 covers 16 residues. With 0 bases removed from V and 1 base from J, the gap between germline ends came to 13 bases. CDR1 is LGHNA and CDR2 is YSLEER in the germline V gene.

The gene calls are TRBV19 and TRBJ1-3; no clear D gene. V lost 5 bases and J lost 4, with 18 bases in between. The germline V gene encodes CDR1 LNHDA and CDR2 SQIVND (reference sequence). This CDR3 spans 16 amino acids. CDR3 residues: CASSQMVESAGNTIYF. CDR3 nucleotides: TGTGCCAGTAGTCAAATGGTTGAAAGCGCCGGAAACACCATATATTTT. Supplemented by reference TRBV19 and TRBJ1-3, the full variable domain reads DGGITQSPKYLFRKEGQNVTLSCEQNLNHDAMYWYRQDPGQGLRLIYYSQIVNDFQKGDIAEGYSVSREKKESFPLTVTSAQKNPTAFYLCASSQMVESAGNTIYFGEGSWLTVV.

The rearrangement links TRBV11-2 to TRBJ1-1; the D gene is possibly TRBD1 (5 bases). V was trimmed by 4 bases and J by 4 bases, leaving 10 bases between them. The CDR3 length is 13 residues. Germline lookup yields CDR1 SGHAT and CDR2 FQNNGV. The CDR3 sequence: CASSYTGVTEAFF. CDR3 bases: TGTGCCAGCAGCTATACAGGCGTCACTGAAGCTTTCTTT.

The chain recombines TRBV7-7 with TRBJ1-3; tentative D call: TRBD1 (6 bases). The CDR3 loop spans 16 amino acids. The germline V gene encodes CDR1 SSHAT and CDR2 FNYEAQ (reference sequence). The V and J ends lost 5 bases and 2 bases respectively, with 16 bases between them. The chain's CDR3 is CASSPQTRGPGNTIYF. As DNA, the CDR3 is TGTGCCAGCAGCCCACAGACCAGGGGTCCTGGAAACACCATATATTTT.

The chain joins TRBV4-1 to TRBJ2-1; TRBD2 might be the D (7 bases). The CDR3 is 15 amino acids. Trimming pared 0 bases from V and 5 bases from J, leaving 11 bases between. The germline V gene encodes CDR1 MGHRA and CDR2 YSYEKL. The CDR3 DNA reads as TGCGCCAGCAGCCAAGATGGGGGGGCCGACAATGAGCAGTTCTTC. This codes for CASSQDGGADNEQFF.

V gene TRBV11-3 combines with J gene TRBJ2-7, with D perhaps matching TRBD1 (6 bases). CDR3 size: 13 residues. CDR1 is SGHNT, CDR2 YENEEA, per germline. V lost 5 bases and J lost 3, with 11 bases in between. The CDR3 sequence: CASSATGGYEQYF. Written as DNA, the CDR3 is TGTGCCAGCAGCGCGACAGGAGGCTACGAGCAGTACTTC.

This sequence joins TRBV13 and TRBJ2-7; TRBD1 matches at 7 bases. The V gene end was trimmed by 5 bases and the J gene end by 3 bases; junction bases not matched to a gene: 10. The CDR3 length is 15 residues. Per the germline V gene, CDR1 is PRHDT and CDR2 is FYEKMQ (reference sequence). In DNA form, the CDR3 reads TGTGCCAGCAGCGTTTCCGGGACAGCCTACTACGAGCAGTACTTC. Its translation: CASSVSGTAYYEQYF.

The chain links TRBV6-4 to TRBJ2-1; D gene unclear. The CDR3 has 16 residues. V gave up 5 bases and J gave up 1 base, with 15 bases separating them. Per germline, CDR1 MRHNA and CDR2 SNTAGT. The CDR3 nucleotides are TGTGCCAGCAGTCGACACGCTGGGCGATCCTACAATGAGCAGTTCTTC. Amino acid sequence: CASSRHAGRSYNEQFF.

This chain uses TRBV7-2 with TRBJ1-4, with D uncertain. The CDR3 has 15 amino acids. CDR1 and CDR2 from the germline V gene are SGHTA and FQGNSA. V lost 2 bases, J lost 7 bases, and 14 bases lay in between. This CDR3 reads CASSLIGRNGEKLFF. The CDR3 nucleotides are TGTGCCAGCAGCTTAATAGGGAGGAATGGTGAAAAACTGTTTTTT.

The V gene is TRBV20-1, the J gene TRBJ2-7; weak D call: TRBD2 (6 bases). This CDR3 region has 11 residues. The ends were cut back, 3 bases at V and 4 bases at J, with 7 bases in the middle. CDR1 is DFQATT and CDR2 is SNEGSKA in the germline V gene (reference sequence). The CDR3 region is CSARGLYEQYF. The CDR3 DNA sequence: TGCAGTGCTAGGGGACTTTACGAGCAGTACTTC.

This clone showed up just a few times. The J gene is TRBJ2-5, the V gene TRBV7-6, with TRBD2 identical over 7 bases. V shed 1 base, J shed 5 bases, and the junction held 10 bases outside the gene matches. Germline assignment: CDR1 SGHVS and CDR2 FNYEAQ. This CDR3 has 16 amino acids. The CDR3: CASSLGVRGTGETQYF. In DNA form, the CDR3 reads TGTGCCAGCAGCTTAGGGGTGCGGGGGACGGGGGAGACCCAGTACTTC.

The rearrangement uses TRBV7-9 and TRBJ1-2; unclear D gene. V lost 2 bases and J lost 4, with 8 bases in between. Germline CDR1 and CDR2: SEHNR and FQNEAQ (reference sequence). This CDR3 is 13 amino acids long. CDR3 residues: CASSLSQFYGYTF. CDR3 nucleotide sequence: TGTGCCAGCAGCTTAAGTCAGTTCTATGGCTACACCTTC.

This sequence joins TRBV5-1 and TRBJ1-6; maybe TRBD1 (5 bases). Trimming left V 0 bases short and J 6 bases short, with 13 bases between. The CDR3 has 16 amino acids. Germline lookup yields CDR1 SGHRS and CDR2 YFSETQ. This chain's CDR3 is CASSLAQGVGNSPLHF. CDR3 bases: TGCGCCAGCAGCTTGGCTCAGGGTGTAGGTAATTCACCCCTCCACTTT.